The 24 T cell receptor beta chains reported below all come from one sample, sequenced in a study of shared clonotypes between healthy human individuals. Naive CD8 cells lacked CD45RO, underwent positive selection for CCR7 and left out terminally differentiated effector memory CD45RA+ cells. Data came from immunoSEQ multiplex PCR; TCRdb stores just in-frame clones and leaves some out. This table has more than 2 million clones, about 95% appearing once. The sequenced sample was naive CD8+ T cells sorted from blood. Receptor source: a man aged 18 to 30 in good health.

The chain recombines TRBV9 with TRBJ1-3, with D tentatively TRBD1 (5 bases). In germline, CDR1 is SGDLS, CDR2 YYNGEE. Trimming removed 0 bases at V and 0 bases at J, with 10 bases between. This CDR3 has 16 residues. The CDR3 bases are TGTGCCAGCAGCGTAGATTGGGACGACTCTGGAAACACCATATATTTT. Amino acid sequence: CASSVDWDDSGNTIYF.

The chain couples TRBV19 to TRBJ2-7, with D unresolved. The CDR3 has 15 residues. Trimming removed 1 base from V and 4 bases from J, with 14 bases in between. Germline V gene lookup returns CDR1 LNHDA and CDR2 SQIVND (reference sequence). The CDR3 bases are TGTGCCAGTAGTATAGCGGCTTCTTCAGGTTACGAGCAGTACTTC. Translated, it gives CASSIAASSGYEQYF. Based on the CDR3 plus reference TRBV19 and TRBJ2-7, the full variable domain is DGGITQSPKYLFRKEGQNVTLSCEQNLNHDAMYWYRQDPGQGLRLIYYSQIVNDFQKGDIAEGYSVSREKKESFPLTVTSAQKNPTAFYLCASSIAASSGYEQYFGPGTRLTVT.

The chain recombines TRBV4-1 with TRBJ2-5; 8 bases are shared with TRBD1. Losses at the gene ends were 3 bases for V and 4 bases for J; bases not matched to a gene: 13. CDR3 length: 17 amino acids. The germline gives CDR1 MGHRA, CDR2 YSYEKL. For the CDR3, the DNA is TGCGCCAGCAGCCAGATCGACACGGGGACAGGCGGAGAGACCCAGTACTTC. It yields the protein CASSQIDTGTGGETQYF.

This clone has only one observation. The chain links TRBV6-5 to TRBJ2-7; 8 bases map to TRBD1. This CDR3 region has 16 residues. The V gene end was trimmed by 0 bases and the J gene end by 3 bases; junction bases not matched to a gene: 7. From germline, CDR1 is MNHEY and CDR2 SVGAGI. The CDR3 DNA reads TGTGCCAGCAGTTACTCGACAGGGGCTAAACACTACGAGCAGTACTTC. It translates to CASSYSTGAKHYEQYF.

V usage is TRBV7-9 and J usage is TRBJ1-6; no definite D call. The V gene's germline CDR1 is SEHNR and CDR2 FQNEAQ (reference sequence). This CDR3 has 17 amino acids. V was pared by 1 base and J by 0 bases, with 10 bases between. This CDR3 reads CASSLVPENSYNSPLHF. In DNA, the CDR3 is TGTGCCAGCAGCTTAGTCCCGGAGAACTCCTATAATTCACCCCTCCACTTT.

The gene calls are TRBV5-4 and TRBJ2-5; 8 bases match TRBD2. The CDR3 loop spans 14 amino acids. After removal of 2 bases from V and 7 bases from J, the junction contained 7 bases not matched to a gene. Germline V gene lookup returns CDR1 SGHNT and CDR2 YYREEE (reference sequence). CDR3 sequence (DNA): TGTGCCAGCAGCTTTAGCGGGGCAGGGAGGACCCAGTACTTC. As protein: CASSFSGAGRTQYF.

This chain links TRBV6-1 with TRBJ1-2; D gene ambiguous. V lost 6 bases and J lost 8, with 10 bases in between. The CDR3 extends over 11 amino acids. CDR1 is MNHNS and CDR2 is SASEGT in the germline V gene. The DNA of the CDR3 is TGTGCCAGCAGGAAGACGTGGGGCTACACCTTC. Its translation: CASRKTWGYTF.

The chain links TRBV13 to TRBJ2-1, with a weak D call TRBD2 (6 bases). The CDR3 runs 13 residues. The V and J ends lost 3 bases and 4 bases respectively, with 7 bases between them. Germline V lookup: CDR1 PRHDT, CDR2 FYEKMQ (reference sequence). The CDR3 nucleotides read TGTGCCAGCAGCTTCGGGACTTACAATGAGCAGTTCTTC. This encodes CASSFGTYNEQFF.

The chain couples TRBV13 to TRBJ2-3, with 10 positions matching TRBD2. The CDR3 spans 17 residues. CDR1 is PRHDT and CDR2 is FYEKMQ in the germline V gene (reference sequence). J lost 0 bases, V lost 3 bases, and 6 bases had no gene match. The CDR3 DNA follows: TGTGCCAGCAGCTTCGGACTAGCGGAAACTAGCACAGATACGCAGTATTTT. It specifies CASSFGLAETSTDTQYF.

This clone is a singleton in its sample. The chain uses TRBV6-1 and TRBJ2-7, with 7 nucleotides matching TRBD2. V shed 2 bases and J 2 bases; nucleotides not matched to a gene: 9. Germline values: CDR1 MNHNS, CDR2 SASEGT. The CDR3 sequence is 16 residues long. The CDR3 nucleotides are TGTGCCAGCAGTGAAACCACGAGCGGGGTGCCCTACGAGCAGTACTTC. Its translation: CASSETTSGVPYEQYF.

Turning to this clone: The same CDR3 can be traced to other DNA sequences in this sample. The V call is TRBV13, the J call TRBJ2-7, with D possibly matching TRBD1 (6 bases). Germline assignment: CDR1 PRHDT and CDR2 FYEKMQ (reference sequence). The CDR3 covers 14 residues. Trimming removed 4 bases from V and 2 bases from J, with 12 bases in between. CDR3 in DNA: TGTGCCAGCAGCTCGACGGACAGAACCTACGAGCAGTACTTC. The encoded protein is CASSSTDRTYEQYF.

The CDR3 DNA is TGTGCCAGCAGCGATGGACAGGCCGGGCTGTTTTTT. The encoded protein is CASSDGQAGLFF. The rearrangement joins TRBV7-9 to TRBJ2-2; 7 nucleotides agree with TRBD1. V lost 5 bases and J lost 13; bases outside the gene matches: 7. Per the germline V gene, CDR1 is SEHNR and CDR2 is FQNEAQ (reference sequence). The CDR3 sequence is 12 residues long.

V gene TRBV28 combines with J gene TRBJ1-6; maybe TRBD1 (6 bases). CDR1 is MDHEN, CDR2 SYDVKM, per germline. The CDR3 sequence is 15 residues long. Trimming took 3 bases from V and 15 from J, leaving 21 bases between them. CDR3 in DNA: TGTGCCAGCAGTTTTCCTGTCGACAGGCGAGGAGGCCTCCACTTT. It specifies CASSFPVDRRGGLHF.

This chain uses TRBV27 with TRBJ1-6; D is possibly TRBD1 (6 bases). Germline V gene data show CDR1 as MNHEY and CDR2 as SMNVEV (reference sequence). CDR3 length: 14 amino acids. Deletions cut 2 bases from V and 9 bases from J, with 11 bases between. CDR3 DNA sequence: TGTGCCAGCAGTTTAGAACAGGGATTTTCACCCCTCCACTTT. It translates to CASSLEQGFSPLHF.

The rearrangement uses TRBV5-6 and TRBJ2-7, with 7 bases fitting TRBD1. Germline CDR1 SGHDT, CDR2 YYEEEE. The CDR3 covers 12 residues. V was pared by 4 bases and J by 7 bases, with 5 bases of the junction left unmatched. The DNA of the CDR3 is TGTGCCAGCAGCGGACAGGCCCGGGAGCAGTACTTC. This codes for CASSGQAREQYF.

V and J are TRBV25-1 and TRBJ2-5, with a tentative D call TRBD2 (7 bases). The CDR3 covers 15 residues. The germline V and J ends were trimmed by 2 bases and 4 bases, with 14 bases remaining between them. Germline-derived CDR1 and CDR2 are MGHDK and SYGVNS. CDR3 region: CASSEGLRGGETQYF. The CDR3 DNA follows: TGTGCCAGCAGTGAAGGACTTAGGGGGGGAGAGACCCAGTACTTC.

The rearrangement joins TRBV27 to TRBJ1-5, with D hard to call. Germline CDR1 is MNHEY and CDR2 is SMNVEV (reference sequence). The CDR3 totals 15 residues. The V gene lost 3 bases and the J gene lost 1 base, with 10 bases spanning the gap. CDR3 DNA sequence: TGTGCCAGCAGTTTGTCCTCTCAGAGCAATCAGCCCCAGCATTTT. Its protein is CASSLSSQSNQPQHF.

Written as DNA, the CDR3 is TGTGCCAGCGGGTGGACTTCTCAAGAGACCCAGTACTTC. The encoded protein is CASGWTSQETQYF. This rearrangement joins TRBV5-6 to TRBJ2-5; possible D gene TRBD2, 5 bases. Trimming cost V 7 bases and J 2 bases, with 12 bases left between them. The germline V gene has CDR1 SGHDT and CDR2 YYEEEE. The CDR3 runs to 13 residues.

The chain employs TRBV25-1 and TRBJ1-6, with a weak D call TRBD1 (5 bases). This CDR3 spans 14 amino acids. Trimming removed 0 bases from V and 10 bases from J, with 10 bases in between. Per the germline V gene, CDR1 is MGHDK and CDR2 is SYGVNS. CDR3 sequence reads: CASSEYGGDSPLHF. CDR3 DNA sequence: TGTGCCAGCAGTGAATATGGGGGGGACTCACCCCTCCACTTT.

The V gene is TRBV30, the J gene TRBJ2-1; 13 bases match TRBD2. The CDR3 length is 15 residues. Germline assignment: CDR1 GTSNPN and CDR2 SVGIG (reference sequence). J was trimmed by 9 bases and V by 0 bases; bases with no gene match: 5. CDR3 sequence (DNA): TGTGCCTGGAGTGTAACTAGCGGGAGGGCCGGTGAGCAGTTCTTC. Translated: CAWSVTSGRAGEQFF.

This chain uses TRBV4-1 with TRBJ2-3, with a possible D match to TRBD1 (5 bases). V lost 0 bases and J lost 2, with 9 bases in between. The CDR3 contains 15 residues. Germline CDR1 reads MGHRA; CDR2 reads YSYEKL. CDR3 nucleotide sequence: TGCGCCAGCAGCCAAGAGGACACTTTCACAGATACGCAGTATTTT. It specifies CASSQEDTFTDTQYF.

V usage is TRBV9 and J usage is TRBJ1-4; no clear D. V lost 4 bases, J lost 5 bases, and 12 bases lay in between. The CDR3 loop spans 14 amino acids. Germline assignment: CDR1 SGDLS and CDR2 YYNGEE. In DNA, the CDR3 is TGTGCCAGCAGCTCCCTGGGCCGCAATGAAAAACTGTTTTTT. It yields the protein CASSSLGRNEKLFF.

CDR3 residues: CSVESTNNEQFF. As DNA, the CDR3 is TGCAGCGTTGAGTCTACTAACAATGAGCAGTTCTTC. This sequence joins TRBV29-1 and TRBJ2-1; no definite D call. Germline CDR1 SQVTM, CDR2 ANQGSEA. The CDR3 runs 12 residues. Trimming cost V 3 bases and J 5 bases, with 8 bases left between them.

The chain carries TRBV19 and TRBJ2-3; 8 bases line up with TRBD1. Trimming at V came to 1 base and at J to 9 bases, leaving 9 bases not matched to a gene. This CDR3 is built from 15 residues. Per germline, CDR1 LNHDA and CDR2 SQIVND (reference sequence). The CDR3 region has the DNA TGTGCCAGTAGTATAGGGGGGACAGGCCTTTCCACGCAGTATTTT. Encoded protein: CASSIGGTGLSTQYF.